What follows describes a single T cell receptor (beta chain). RNA transcripts gave rise to amplified TCR beta CDR3 regions. HTBI primers drove first-round RT-PCR of the TCR CDR3. TCRdb re-called the multiplex PCR reads through MiXCR, storing one row per CDR3 protein. This table has 480,000 or so distinct CDR3 sequences, 14% appearing once. CDR1 is LNHDA and CDR2 is SQIVND in the germline V gene (reference sequence). Trimming stripped 7 bases from V and 3 bases from J, with 6 bases between. CDR3 length: 11 residues. Lactation, pregnancy, other autoimmune disease or uncontrolled infection excluded patients. Thyroid ultrasound and orbital computed tomography, with clinical symptoms and serum thyroxine and TRAb, informed diagnoses. These data are taken from a study of T cells in Graves' hyperthyroidism and ophthalmopathy. Study-level information: Peripheral blood was obtained at initial diagnosis, preceding any treatment.

Sequencing was done on a sample of blood. The receptor was derived from a woman younger than 35 with Graves' hyperthyroidism. The chain combines TRBV19 with TRBJ1-1, with no clear D. CDR3 bases: TGTGCCAGTAATCTCCACACTGAAGCTTTCTTT. The encoded protein is CASNLHTEAFF.